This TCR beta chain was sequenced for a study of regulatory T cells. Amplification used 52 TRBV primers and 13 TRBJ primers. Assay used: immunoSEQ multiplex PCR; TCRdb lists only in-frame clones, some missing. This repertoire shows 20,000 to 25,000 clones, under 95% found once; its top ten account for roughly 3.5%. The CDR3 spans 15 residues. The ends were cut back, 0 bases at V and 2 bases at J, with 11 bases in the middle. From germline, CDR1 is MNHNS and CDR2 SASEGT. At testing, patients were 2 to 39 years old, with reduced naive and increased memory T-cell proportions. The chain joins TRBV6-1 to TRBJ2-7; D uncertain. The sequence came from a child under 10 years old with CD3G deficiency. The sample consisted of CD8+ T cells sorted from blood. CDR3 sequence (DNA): TGTGCCAGCAGTGAAGCGTCGGCAGGACCCTACGAGCAGTACTTC. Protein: CASSEASAGPYEQYF.